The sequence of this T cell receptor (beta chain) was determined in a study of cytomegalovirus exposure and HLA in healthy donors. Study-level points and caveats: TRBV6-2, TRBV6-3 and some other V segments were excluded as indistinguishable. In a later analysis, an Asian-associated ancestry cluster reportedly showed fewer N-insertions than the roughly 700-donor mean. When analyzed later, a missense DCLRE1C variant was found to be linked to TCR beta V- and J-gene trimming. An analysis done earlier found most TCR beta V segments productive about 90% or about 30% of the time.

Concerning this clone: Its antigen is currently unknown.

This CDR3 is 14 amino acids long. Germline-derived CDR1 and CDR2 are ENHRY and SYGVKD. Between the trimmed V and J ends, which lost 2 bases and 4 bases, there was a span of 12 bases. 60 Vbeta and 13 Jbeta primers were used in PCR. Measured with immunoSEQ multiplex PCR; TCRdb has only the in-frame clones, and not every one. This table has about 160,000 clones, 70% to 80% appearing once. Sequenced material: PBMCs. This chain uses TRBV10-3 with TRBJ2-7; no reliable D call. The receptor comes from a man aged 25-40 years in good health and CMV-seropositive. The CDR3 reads CAISEPVVGYEQYF. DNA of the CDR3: TGTGCCATCAGTGAGCCCGTAGTTGGTTACGAGCAGTACTTC.